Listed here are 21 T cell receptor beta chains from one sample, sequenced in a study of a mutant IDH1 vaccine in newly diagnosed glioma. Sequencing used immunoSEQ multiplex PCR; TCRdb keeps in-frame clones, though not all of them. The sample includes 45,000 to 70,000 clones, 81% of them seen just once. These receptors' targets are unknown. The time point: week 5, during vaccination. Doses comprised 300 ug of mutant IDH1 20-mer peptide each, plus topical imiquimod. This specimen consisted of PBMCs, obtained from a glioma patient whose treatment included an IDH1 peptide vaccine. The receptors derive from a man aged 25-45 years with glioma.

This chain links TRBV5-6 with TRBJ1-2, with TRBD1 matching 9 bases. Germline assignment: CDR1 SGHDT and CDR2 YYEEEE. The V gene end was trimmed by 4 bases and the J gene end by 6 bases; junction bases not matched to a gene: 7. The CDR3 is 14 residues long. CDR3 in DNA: TGTGCCAGCAGCATTAACAGGGGGCTAGATGGCTACACCTTC. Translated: CASSINRGLDGYTF.

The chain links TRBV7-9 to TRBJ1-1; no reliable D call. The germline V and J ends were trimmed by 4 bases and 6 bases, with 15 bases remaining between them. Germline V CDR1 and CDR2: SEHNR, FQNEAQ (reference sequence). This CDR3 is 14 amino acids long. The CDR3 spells CASSSPRVPAEAFF. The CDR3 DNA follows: TGTGCCAGCAGCTCTCCTCGGGTCCCGGCTGAAGCTTTCTTT. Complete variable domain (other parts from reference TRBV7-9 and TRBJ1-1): DTGVSQNPRHKITKRGQNVTFRCDPISEHNRLYWYRQTLGQGPEFLTYFQNEAQLEKSRLLSDRFSAERPKGSFSTLEIQRTEQGDSAMYLCASSSPRVPAEAFFGQGTRLTVV.

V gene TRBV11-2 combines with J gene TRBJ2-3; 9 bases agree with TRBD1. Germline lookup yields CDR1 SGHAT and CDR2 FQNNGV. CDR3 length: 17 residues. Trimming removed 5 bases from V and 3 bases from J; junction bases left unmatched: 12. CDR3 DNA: TGTGCCAGCAGCGTCGTTACAGGGGGCTCGGCGACAGATACGCAGTATTTT. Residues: CASSVVTGGSATDTQYF.

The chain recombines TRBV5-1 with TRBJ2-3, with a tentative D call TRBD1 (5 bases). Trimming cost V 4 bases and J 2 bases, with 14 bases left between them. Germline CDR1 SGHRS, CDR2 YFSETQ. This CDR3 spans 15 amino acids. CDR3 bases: TGCGCCAGCAGCCTAAGACAGTACTACACAGATACGCAGTATTTT. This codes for CASSLRQYYTDTQYF. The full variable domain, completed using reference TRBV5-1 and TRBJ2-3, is KAGVTQTPRYLIKTRGQQVTLSCSPISGHRSVSWYQQTPGQGLQFLFEYFSETQRNKGNFPGRFSGRQFSNSRSEMNVSTLELGDSALYLCASSLRQYYTDTQYFGPGTRLTVL.

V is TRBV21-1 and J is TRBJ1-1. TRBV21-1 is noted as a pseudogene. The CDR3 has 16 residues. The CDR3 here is CASSKAGDLPKGGAFF. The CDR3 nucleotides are TGTGCCAGCAGCAAAGCGGGGGATTTACCTAAGGGGGGAGCTTTCTTT.

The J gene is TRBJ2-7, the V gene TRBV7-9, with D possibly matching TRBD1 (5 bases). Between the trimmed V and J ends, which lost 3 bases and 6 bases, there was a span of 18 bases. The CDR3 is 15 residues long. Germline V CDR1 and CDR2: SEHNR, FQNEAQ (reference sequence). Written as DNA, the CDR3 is TGTGCCAGCAGCTTCTTAACGGGCAGGGCCGGCGAGCAGTACTTC. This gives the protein CASSFLTGRAGEQYF.

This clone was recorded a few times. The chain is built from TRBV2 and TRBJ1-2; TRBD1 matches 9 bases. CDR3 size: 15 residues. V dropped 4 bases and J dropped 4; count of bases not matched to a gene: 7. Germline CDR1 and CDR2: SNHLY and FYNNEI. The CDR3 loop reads CASSVAGQGLYGYTF. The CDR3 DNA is TGTGCCAGCAGTGTAGCCGGACAGGGGCTCTATGGCTACACCTTC.

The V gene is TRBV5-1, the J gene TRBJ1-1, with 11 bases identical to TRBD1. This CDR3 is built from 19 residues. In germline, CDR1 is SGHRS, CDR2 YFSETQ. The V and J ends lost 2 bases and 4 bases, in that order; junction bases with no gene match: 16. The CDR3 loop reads CASSLSSGQGGFGSTEAFF. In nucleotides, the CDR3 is TGCGCCAGCAGCTTATCGTCGGGACAGGGGGGATTTGGCAGCACTGAAGCTTTCTTT.

The CDR3 is CASSLSRTGGGGYTF. For the CDR3, the DNA is TGTGCCAGCAGTTTATCCCGGACAGGGGGTGGGGGCTACACCTTC. The chain combines TRBV27 with TRBJ1-2; 10 nucleotides agree with TRBD1. The CDR3 has 15 amino acids. Trimming removed 0 bases from V and 8 bases from J; junction bases left unmatched: 6. Looked up from germline, CDR1 is MNHEY and CDR2 is SMNVEV (reference sequence).

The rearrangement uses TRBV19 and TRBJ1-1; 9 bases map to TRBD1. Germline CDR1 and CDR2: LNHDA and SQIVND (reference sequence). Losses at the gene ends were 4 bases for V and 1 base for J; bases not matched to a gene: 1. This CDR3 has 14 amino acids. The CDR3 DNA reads TGTGCCAGTAGTACGGACAGGGGGAACACTGAAGCTTTCTTT. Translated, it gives CASSTDRGNTEAFF. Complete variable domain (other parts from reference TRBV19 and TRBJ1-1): DGGITQSPKYLFRKEGQNVTLSCEQNLNHDAMYWYRQDPGQGLRLIYYSQIVNDFQKGDIAEGYSVSREKKESFPLTVTSAQKNPTAFYLCASSTDRGNTEAFFGQGTRLTVV.

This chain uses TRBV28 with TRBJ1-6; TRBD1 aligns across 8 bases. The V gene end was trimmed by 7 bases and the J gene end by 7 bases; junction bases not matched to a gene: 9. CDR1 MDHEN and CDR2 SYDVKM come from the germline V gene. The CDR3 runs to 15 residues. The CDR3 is CASTPTGELNSPLHF. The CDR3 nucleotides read TGTGCCAGCACCCCGACAGGGGAGTTAAATTCACCCCTCCACTTT.

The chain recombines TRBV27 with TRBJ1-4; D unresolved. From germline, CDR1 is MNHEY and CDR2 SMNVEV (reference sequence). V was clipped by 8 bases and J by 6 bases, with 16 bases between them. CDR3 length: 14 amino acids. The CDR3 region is CASSSGRTDEKLFF. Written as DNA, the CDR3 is TGTGCCAGCTCCTCCGGGCGGACCGATGAAAAACTGTTTTTT.

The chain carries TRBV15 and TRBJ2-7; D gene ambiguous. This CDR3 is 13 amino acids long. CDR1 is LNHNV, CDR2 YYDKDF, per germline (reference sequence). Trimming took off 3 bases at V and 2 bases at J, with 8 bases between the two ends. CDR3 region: CATSRPGTYEQYF. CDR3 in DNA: TGTGCCACCAGCAGGCCTGGGACCTACGAGCAGTACTTC.

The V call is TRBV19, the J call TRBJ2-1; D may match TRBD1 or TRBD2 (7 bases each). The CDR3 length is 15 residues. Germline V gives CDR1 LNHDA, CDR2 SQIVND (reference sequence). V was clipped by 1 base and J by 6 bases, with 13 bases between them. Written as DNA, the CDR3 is TGTGCCAGTAGTATAGTTCAGGGGGGGAGCAATGAGCAGTTCTTC. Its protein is CASSIVQGGSNEQFF.

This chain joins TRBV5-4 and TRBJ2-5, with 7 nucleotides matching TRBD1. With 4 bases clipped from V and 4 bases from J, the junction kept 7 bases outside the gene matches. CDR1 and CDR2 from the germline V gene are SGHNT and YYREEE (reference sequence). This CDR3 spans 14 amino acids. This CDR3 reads CASSVPGGVETQYF. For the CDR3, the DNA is TGTGCCAGCAGCGTACCAGGGGGAGTAGAGACCCAGTACTTC.

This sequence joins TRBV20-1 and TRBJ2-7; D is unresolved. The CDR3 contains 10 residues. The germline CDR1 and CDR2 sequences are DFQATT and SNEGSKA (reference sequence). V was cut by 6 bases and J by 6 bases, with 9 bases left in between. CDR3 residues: CSAPVGEQYF. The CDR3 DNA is TGCAGTGCCCCGGTCGGCGAGCAGTACTTC.

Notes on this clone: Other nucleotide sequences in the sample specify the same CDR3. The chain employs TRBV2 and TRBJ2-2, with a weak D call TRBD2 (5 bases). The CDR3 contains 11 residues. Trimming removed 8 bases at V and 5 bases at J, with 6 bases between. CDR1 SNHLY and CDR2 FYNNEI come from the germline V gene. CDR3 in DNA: TGTGCCAGCCGGGGTACCGGGGAGCTGTTTTTT. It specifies CASRGTGELFF. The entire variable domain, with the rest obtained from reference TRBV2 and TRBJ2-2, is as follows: EPEVTQTPSHQVTQMGQEVILRCVPISNHLYFYWYRQILGQKVEFLVSFYNNEISEKSEIFDDQFSVERPDGSNFTLKIRSTKLEDSAMYFCASRGTGELFFGEGSRLTVL.

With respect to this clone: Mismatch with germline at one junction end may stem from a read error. The CDR3 nucleotides read TGCGCCAGCGGCCAGACCGTAGTTCGTGGCTCTGGAAACACCATATATTTT. It yields the protein CASGQTVVRGSGNTIYF. This chain links TRBV4-1 with TRBJ1-3; the D is unclear. The CDR3 has 17 residues. Germline-derived CDR1 and CDR2 are MGHRA and YSYEKL.

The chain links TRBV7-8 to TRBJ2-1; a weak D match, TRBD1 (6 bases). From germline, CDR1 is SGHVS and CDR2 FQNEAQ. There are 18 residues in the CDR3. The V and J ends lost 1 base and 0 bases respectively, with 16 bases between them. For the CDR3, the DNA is TGTGCCAGCAGCTTAGTTGGACAGAGTTCCTTCTCCTACAATGAGCAGTTCTTC. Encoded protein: CASSLVGQSSFSYNEQFF.

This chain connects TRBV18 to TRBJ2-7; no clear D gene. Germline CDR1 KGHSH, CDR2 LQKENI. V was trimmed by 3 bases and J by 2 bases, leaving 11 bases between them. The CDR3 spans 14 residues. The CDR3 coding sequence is TGTGCCAGCTCACCTGACCGGACGACCTACGAGCAGTACTTC. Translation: CASSPDRTTYEQYF.

The CDR3: CASHRTVNNEKLFF. The CDR3 nucleotides are TGTGCCAGCCATCGGACAGTTAATAATGAAAAACTGTTTTTT. The rearrangement uses TRBV6-1 and TRBJ1-4; D is perhaps TRBD1 (6 bases). This CDR3 spans 14 amino acids. From germline, CDR1 is MNHNS and CDR2 SASEGT. V gave up 8 bases and J gave up 4 bases, with 14 bases separating them.